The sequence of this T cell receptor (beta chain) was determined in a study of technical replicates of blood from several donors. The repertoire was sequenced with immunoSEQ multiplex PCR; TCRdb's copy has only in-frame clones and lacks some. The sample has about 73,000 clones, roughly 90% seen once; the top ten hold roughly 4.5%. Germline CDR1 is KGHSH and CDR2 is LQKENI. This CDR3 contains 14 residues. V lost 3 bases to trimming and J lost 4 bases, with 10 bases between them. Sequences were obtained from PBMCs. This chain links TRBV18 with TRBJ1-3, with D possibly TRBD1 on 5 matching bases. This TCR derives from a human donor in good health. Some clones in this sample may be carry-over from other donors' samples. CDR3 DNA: TGTGCCAGCTCACCTAATGACAGAGGAAACACCATATATTTT. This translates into CASSPNDRGNTIYF.